This T cell receptor (beta chain) appears in the sequencing data of a study of CD8+CD57+ T cells in acquired aplastic anemia. Across the study: Healthy donor CD4+ cell samples had a mean of around 10 million reads.

Genomic DNA constituted the template upon which TCR beta VDJ and CDR3 profiling was performed. TCRdb analysed the reads with MiXCR anew, one entry per CDR3 protein. Of 100,000 to 150,000 distinct CDR3 sequences listed, 40% to 60% were seen once; the top ten hold roughly 2.6%. This clonotype appeared many times. As yet, its antigen is unknown. Study results and caveats: Common to patients and controls were approximately 30 CD8+ CDR3 sequences.

Looked up from germline, CDR1 is SGHDT and CDR2 is YYEEEE. The V gene lost 4 bases and the J gene lost 12 bases, with 20 bases spanning the gap. This CDR3 has 13 residues. The chain links TRBV5-6 to TRBJ2-7; a possible D gene is TRBD1 (6 bases). The sample comprised sorted CD4+, CD8+, or CD8+CD57+ T cells (not recorded which) from PBMCs. This TCR derives from a human donor in good health, serving as a control. The CDR3 DNA reads as TGTGCCAGCAGCCTCCTACAGGGATCCAAATCGTACTTC. This gives the protein CASSLLQGSKSYF.